One and the same sample provided the 22 T cell receptor beta chains below, sequenced in a study of blood T cells in healthy people across ages. A second 7 to 11 cycle PCR used barcoded and J-beta primers. TCRdb ran MiXCR on the 5' RACE reads and lists one entry per CDR3 protein. The data show about a million distinct CDR3 sequences, with 35% to 45% seen just once and about an eighth held by the top ten. Sequencing used blood. These receptors all come from a young man in good health.

V and J are TRBV5-1 and TRBJ2-5; D is undetermined. The germline gives CDR1 SGHRS, CDR2 YFSETQ. CDR3 size: 15 residues. V was clipped by 2 bases and J by 11 bases, with 22 bases between them. The CDR3 DNA reads TGCGCCAGCAGCTTTCCCCAAGCCTTCTACAATGAGCAGTACTTC. This translates into CASSFPQAFYNEQYF.

The rearrangement uses TRBV6-5 and TRBJ1-2; TRBD1 might be the D (6 bases). Germline lookup yields CDR1 MNHEY and CDR2 SVGAGI. Trimming pared 10 bases from V and 1 base from J, leaving 22 bases between. The CDR3 is 16 amino acids. The DNA for the CDR3 is TGTGCCAACCAAGTTAGGAAAGGGGGTGTTAACTATGGCTACACCTTC. Amino acid sequence: CANQVRKGGVNYGYTF.

This clonotype was observed at least ten times. This chain links TRBV20-1 with TRBJ2-3, with 7 bases matching TRBD2. Germline trimming cut 5 bases from V and 2 bases from J; bases unmatched to any gene: 4. Germline CDR1 and CDR2: DFQATT and SNEGSKA (reference sequence). This CDR3 spans 13 amino acids. The CDR3 DNA follows: TGCAGTGCTGATAGCGGGCACACAGATACGCAGTATTTT. Amino acid sequence: CSADSGHTDTQYF.

This clonotype was seen a handful of times. The rearrangement links TRBV12-3 or TRBV12-4 to TRBJ2-2, with TRBD1 matching over 9 bases. The V gene end was trimmed by 5 bases and the J gene end by 6 bases; junction bases not matched to a gene: 7. The CDR3 runs 15 residues. The CDR3: CASSTGTGIPGELFF. The CDR3, as DNA: TGTGCCAGCAGTACCGGGACAGGGATTCCCGGGGAGCTGTTTTTT.

Only a few counts were recorded for this clonotype. The rearrangement uses TRBV20-1 and TRBJ2-7; D unclear. V lost 3 bases, J lost 3 bases, and 12 bases lay in between. This CDR3 contains 13 residues. Germline loops: CDR1 DFQATT, CDR2 SNEGSKA (reference sequence). This CDR3 reads CSARPTRGYEQYF. As DNA, the CDR3 is TGCAGTGCTAGGCCTACCCGTGGCTACGAGCAGTACTTC.

This clonotype was seen more than once but under ten times. The chain is built from TRBV14 and TRBJ2-7; a weak D match, TRBD1 (6 bases). Germline values: CDR1 SGHDN, CDR2 FVKESK. V was clipped by 1 base and J by 2 bases, with 9 bases between them. The CDR3 extends over 14 amino acids. As DNA, the CDR3 is TGTGCCAGCAGCCAAGTCGGGACAACCTACGAGCAGTACTTC. Translation: CASSQVGTTYEQYF.

This clonotype was seen many times. The chain is built from TRBV10-3 and TRBJ1-2; possible D gene TRBD1, 6 bases. V lost 10 bases and J 0 bases, leaving 15 bases between the germline ends. Per the germline V gene, CDR1 is ENHRY and CDR2 is SYGVKD. This CDR3 is built from 14 residues. CDR3 DNA sequence: TGTGCCACCAACAGGGCCGAGACTAACTATGGCTACACCTTC. This encodes CATNRAETNYGYTF.

The V and J genes are TRBV20-1 and TRBJ2-7; D is perhaps TRBD1 or TRBD2 (5 bases each). With the DNA end fitting TRBJ2-4 better, the J assignment may be wrong. The CDR3 covers 11 residues. Per the germline V gene, CDR1 is DFQATT and CDR2 is SNEGSKA (reference sequence). The CDR3 DNA sequence: TGCAGTCGGGACGCTGGAAACATTCAGTACTTC. It encodes CSRDAGNIQYF.

The chain uses TRBV20-1 and TRBJ2-3, with D hard to call. Germline-derived CDR1 and CDR2 are DFQATT and SNEGSKA (reference sequence). The CDR3 consists of 15 residues. The V end was cut by 0 bases, the J end by 1 base, with 11 bases between. For the CDR3, the DNA is TGCAGTGCTAGAGATGATGCAGAGGGCACAGATACGCAGTATTTT. Amino acids: CSARDDAEGTDTQYF.

The chain carries TRBV3-1 and TRBJ2-3; a weak D match, TRBD2 (7 bases). The CDR3 is 17 amino acids. Germline values: CDR1 LGHDT, CDR2 YNNKEL (reference sequence). The ends were cut back, 4 bases at V and 3 bases at J, with 20 bases in the middle. Written as DNA, the CDR3 is TGTGCCAGCAGCCCCTGGGGGCCAGCGGGGCCTACAGATACGCAGTATTTT. Protein product: CASSPWGPAGPTDTQYF.

This clonotype was detected ten times or more. This chain joins TRBV29-1 and TRBJ2-4; maybe TRBD2 (5 bases). The length of the CDR3 is 12 residues. V was pared by 7 bases and J by 2 bases, with 9 bases between. The germline CDR1 and CDR2 sequences are SQVTM and ANQGSEA. The CDR3 region has the DNA TGCAGCGCGAGGGTAACCAAAAACATTCAGTACTTC. This codes for CSARVTKNIQYF.

Worth noting for this clonotype: One junction end disagrees with the germline gene, perhaps due to a read error. This chain joins TRBV7-9 and TRBJ2-7; D not resolved. Germline lookup yields CDR1 SEHNR and CDR2 FQNEAQ (reference sequence). This CDR3 spans 14 amino acids. As DNA, the CDR3 is TGTGCCAGCGGCTTAGGTTTGTCAGACTACGAGCAGTACTTC. As protein: CASGLGLSDYEQYF. The full variable domain, completed using reference TRBV7-9 and TRBJ2-7, is DTGVSQNPRHKITKRGQNVTFRCDPISEHNRLYWYRQTLGQGPEFLTYFQNEAQLEKSRLLSDRFSAERPKGSFSTLEIQRTEQGDSAMYLCASGLGLSDYEQYFGPGTRLTVT.

The rearrangement links TRBV30 to TRBJ2-2; D gene uncertain. Germline V lookup: CDR1 GTSNPN, CDR2 SVGIG (reference sequence). The CDR3 totals 13 residues. The chain's CDR3 is CGRGRRNTGELFF. CDR3 coding DNA: TGTGGGCGAGGCAGACGGAACACCGGGGAGCTGTTTTTT.

A few counts support this clonotype. The chain is built from TRBV7-2 and TRBJ1-1; D might be TRBD1 (6 bases). V lost 5 bases and J 0 bases, leaving 10 bases between the germline ends. Per the germline V gene, CDR1 is SGHTA and CDR2 is FQGNSA. The CDR3 spans 14 residues. The CDR3 DNA reads TGTGCCAGCAGCACCCGGACAGTGAACACTGAAGCTTTCTTT. Protein: CASSTRTVNTEAFF.

This clonotype was found a few times. The chain links TRBV4-3 to TRBJ1-1; D remains ambiguous. Germline V gene data show CDR1 as LGHNA and CDR2 as YSLEER. V was shortened by 0 bases and J by 5 bases, with 4 bases between the two germline ends. This CDR3 region has 12 residues. The CDR3 nucleotides are TGCGCCAGCAGCCAAGACCGAACTGAAGCTTTCTTT. The encoded protein is CASSQDRTEAFF.

Only one count was recorded for this clonotype. This chain joins TRBV6-2 or TRBV6-3 and TRBJ1-1, with D unresolved. The CDR3 is made up of 13 amino acids. Looked up from germline, CDR1 is MNHEY and CDR2 is SVGEGT. Trimming removed 8 bases from V and 4 bases from J, with 14 bases in between. CDR3 coding DNA: TGTGCCAGCCGGACTGACATCACCACTGAAGCTTTCTTT. This translates into CASRTDITTEAFF.

This clonotype occurred a few times. CDR3 DNA sequence: TGCAGTGCTCAACCCTTAAGGACAGGGGGCAGGGAGACCCAGTACTTC. Amino acid sequence: CSAQPLRTGGRETQYF. The V gene is TRBV20-1, the J gene TRBJ2-7, with 11 bases that match TRBD1. The end of the DNA aligns better with TRBJ2-5, so the J call may be wrong. Germline CDR1 DFQATT, CDR2 SNEGSKA (reference sequence). There are 16 residues in the CDR3.

The rearrangement joins TRBV9 to TRBJ2-1; TRBD2 agrees at 9 bases. CDR1 is SGDLS, CDR2 YYNGEE, per germline. With 3 bases clipped from V and 5 bases from J, the junction kept 6 bases outside the gene matches. CDR3 length: 15 amino acids. CDR3: CASSGRGGRHNEQFF. The CDR3 DNA sequence: TGTGCCAGCAGCGGGCGGGGGGGCCGTCACAATGAGCAGTTCTTC. The entire variable domain, with the rest obtained from reference TRBV9 and TRBJ2-1, is as follows: DSGVTQTPKHLITATGQRVTLRCSPRSGDLSVYWYQQSLDQGLQFLIQYYNGEERAKGNILERFSAQQFPDLHSELNLSSLELGDSALYFCASSGRGGRHNEQFFGPGTRLTVL.

This clonotype was picked up a small number of times. The chain recombines TRBV20-1 with TRBJ1-1, with D uncertain. Trimming took off 4 bases at V and 0 bases at J, with 6 bases between the two ends. Germline V gives CDR1 DFQATT, CDR2 SNEGSKA (reference sequence). There are 12 residues in the CDR3. The CDR3 sequence: CSATDLNTEAFF. In DNA, the CDR3 is TGCAGTGCTACTGACTTGAACACTGAAGCTTTCTTT.

V gene TRBV27 combines with J gene TRBJ2-7; a weak D match, TRBD1 (5 bases). V was shortened by 8 bases and J by 6 bases, with 14 bases between the two germline ends. The CDR3 runs 12 residues. Germline V lookup: CDR1 MNHEY, CDR2 SMNVEV (reference sequence). CDR3 sequence (DNA): TGTGCCAGCGGCTACCCTCAGGGCGAGCAGTACTTC. As protein: CASGYPQGEQYF.

The rearrangement links TRBV2 to TRBJ2-2; the D gene is possibly TRBD2 (8 bases). Germline CDR1 SNHLY, CDR2 FYNNEI. V lost 10 bases to trimming and J lost 4 bases, with 19 bases between them. CDR3 length: 15 residues. The DNA for the CDR3 is TGTGCCACCAAGGGGACAGCGGGGGCCACCGGGGAGCTGTTTTTT. Translation: CATKGTAGATGELFF.

This clonotype has just a few counts. The V gene is TRBV27, the J gene TRBJ2-7; the match to TRBD1 covers 12 bases. The CDR3 consists of 12 residues. With 8 bases clipped from V and 9 bases from J, the junction kept 5 bases outside the gene matches. CDR1 is MNHEY and CDR2 is SMNVEV in the germline V gene (reference sequence). The CDR3 loop is CASGTGGLSQYF. The DNA for the CDR3 is TGTGCCAGCGGGACAGGGGGCCTCTCGCAGTACTTC.